In this sample, the clone carrying this T cell receptor beta chain turned up once. This CDR3 has 19 residues. The J segment lost 7 bases and the V segment lost 0 bases, leaving 15 bases of the junction unmatched. In germline, CDR1 is MGHRA, CDR2 YSYEKL. Method: immunoSEQ multiplex PCR; TCRdb's copy keeps in-frame clones and lacks some. The sample records approximately 75,000 clones, roughly 80% being singletons. This sample stems from a study of blood T cell repertoires in COVID-19. The V and J genes are TRBV4-1 and TRBJ2-2; 9 nucleotides line up with TRBD2. Sample: peripheral blood. The clonotype was recovered from a woman of 80 years or more with acute or convalescent COVID-19. The CDR3, as DNA: TGCGCCAGCAGCCAAGATCGTATCGCGGGGGGGAAGTTCGGCGGGGAGCTGTTTTTT. The encoded protein is CASSQDRIAGGKFGGELFF.